This T cell receptor beta chain was retrieved from a study of blood T cell repertoires in COVID-19. Study-level background: COVID-19 samples, acute and convalescent, were from the United States, Italy and Spain. Nucleic acid was either cDNA or gDNA, and it came from T cells, B-cell-depleted T cells, or PBMCs.

Per the study methods: Estimates of nucleated cell counts were drawn from the amplification of reference gene primers. This table comes from immunoSEQ multiplex PCR, and its TCRdb copy is limited to in-frame clones, with some not included. V and J calls and clone size are those listed in that table; D and trimming were worked out from the DNA. The sample lists about 84,000 clones; around 82% were seen once. The ends lost 0 bases at V and 6 bases at J; junction bases unmatched: 8. Germline assignment: CDR1 SGHVS and CDR2 FNYEAQ. The CDR3 loop spans 16 amino acids. The chain carries TRBV7-6 and TRBJ2-7, with TRBD1 matching over 10 bases. Input material: peripheral blood. This TCR was sampled from a man of 80 years or more with active or convalescent COVID-19. The CDR3 sequence: CASSLAPGQGMREQYF. The CDR3 DNA reads TGTGCCAGCAGCTTAGCCCCGGGACAGGGGATGCGCGAGCAGTACTTC. Full variable domain (outside the CDR3, taken from reference TRBV7-6 and TRBJ2-7): GAGVSQSPRYKVTKRGQDVALRCDPISGHVSLYWYRQALGQGPEFLTYFNYEAQQDKSGLPNDRFSAERPEGSISTLTIQRTEQRDSAMYRCASSLAPGQGMREQYFGPGTRLTVT.